This entry features one T cell receptor beta chain sequence. The CDR3 regions of TCR beta were amplified from RNA transcripts. With the HTBI primer set, the TCR CDR3 went through a first round of RT-PCR. TCRdb independently ran MiXCR on the multiplex PCR reads; one entry per CDR3 protein. The sample consists of some 770,000 distinct CDR3 sequences, 16% of them appearing once. In making diagnoses, clinical symptoms, serum thyroxine and TRAb, thyroid ultrasound and orbital computed tomography were all used. Trimming took off 4 bases at V and 7 bases at J, with 20 bases between the two ends. This CDR3 has 15 amino acids. From germline, CDR1 is SEHNR and CDR2 FQNEAQ (reference sequence). This sample is drawn from a study of T cells in Graves' hyperthyroidism and ophthalmopathy.

The source of this sequence is a man aged 18 to 35 with Graves' hyperthyroidism. Sequenced material: blood. This sequence joins TRBV7-9 and TRBJ2-7; weak D call: TRBD1 (5 bases). The CDR3 is CASSSFGPSPGEQYF. The CDR3 DNA reads TGTGCCAGCAGCTCATTCGGGCCGAGTCCAGGGGAGCAGTACTTC.